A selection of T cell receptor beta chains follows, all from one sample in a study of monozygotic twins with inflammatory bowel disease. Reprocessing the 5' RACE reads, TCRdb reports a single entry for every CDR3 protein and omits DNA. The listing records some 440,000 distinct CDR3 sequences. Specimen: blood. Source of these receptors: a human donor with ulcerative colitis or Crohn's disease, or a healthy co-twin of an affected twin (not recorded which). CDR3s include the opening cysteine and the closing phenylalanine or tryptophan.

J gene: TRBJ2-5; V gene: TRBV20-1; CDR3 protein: CSASETGRETQYF
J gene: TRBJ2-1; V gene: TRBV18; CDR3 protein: CASSPPSLANEQFF
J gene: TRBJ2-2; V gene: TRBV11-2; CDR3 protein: CASSLVVAGAAGELFF
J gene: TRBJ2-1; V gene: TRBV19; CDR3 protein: CASSEGPAGGYNEQFF
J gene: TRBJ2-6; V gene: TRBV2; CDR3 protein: CASSPQGRSGANVLTF
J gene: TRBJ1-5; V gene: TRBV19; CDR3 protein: CASHSGGQPQHF
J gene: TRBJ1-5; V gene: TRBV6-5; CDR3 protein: CASSTAPNQPQHF
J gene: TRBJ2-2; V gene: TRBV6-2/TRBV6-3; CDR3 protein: CASSRQGARNTGELFF
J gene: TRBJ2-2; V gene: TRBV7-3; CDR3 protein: CASSFQGQNTGELFF
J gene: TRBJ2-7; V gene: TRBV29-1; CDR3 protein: CSEAPRDTVYEQYF
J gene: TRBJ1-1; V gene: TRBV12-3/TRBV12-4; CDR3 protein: CASSLGAGGAEAFF
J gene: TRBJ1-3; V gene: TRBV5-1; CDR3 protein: CASRRGEVDTIYF
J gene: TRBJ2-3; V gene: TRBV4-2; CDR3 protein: CASSQAGDTQYF
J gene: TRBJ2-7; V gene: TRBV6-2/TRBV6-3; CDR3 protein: CASSYRGRADYEQYF
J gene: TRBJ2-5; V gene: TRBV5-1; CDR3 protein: CASSITGQGETQYF
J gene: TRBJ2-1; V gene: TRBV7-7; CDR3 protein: CASSSGTSGNEQFF
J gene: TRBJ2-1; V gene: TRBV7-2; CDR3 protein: CASSLGDRVAEQFF
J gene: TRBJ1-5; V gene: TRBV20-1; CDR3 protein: CSARSWGGLGQPQHF
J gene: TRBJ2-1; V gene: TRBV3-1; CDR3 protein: CASSQDHKLYNEQFF
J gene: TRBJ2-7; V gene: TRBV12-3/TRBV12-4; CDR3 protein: CASSLYGWSSYEQYF
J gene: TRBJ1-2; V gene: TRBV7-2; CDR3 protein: CASSLAVSGPNYGYTF
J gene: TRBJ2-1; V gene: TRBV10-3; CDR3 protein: CAIRGRQKNEQFF
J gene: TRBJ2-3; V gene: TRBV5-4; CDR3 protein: CASSLPHTDTQYF
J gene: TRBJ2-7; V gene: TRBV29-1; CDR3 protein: CSVQTGYEQYF
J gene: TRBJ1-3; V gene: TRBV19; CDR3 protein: CASSTQGLSSGNTIYF
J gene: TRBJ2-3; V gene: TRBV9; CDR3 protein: CASSTGQFTDTQYF
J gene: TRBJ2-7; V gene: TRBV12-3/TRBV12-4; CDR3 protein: CASRVAGVYEQYF
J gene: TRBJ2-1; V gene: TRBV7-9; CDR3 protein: CASSLAAIAGDNEQFF
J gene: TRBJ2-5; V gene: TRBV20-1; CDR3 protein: CSVPSGVGLTQYF
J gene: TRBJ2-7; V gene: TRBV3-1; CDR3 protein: CASSETGTGVSYEQYF
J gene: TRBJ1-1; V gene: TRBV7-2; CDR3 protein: CASSAAQGGLEAFF
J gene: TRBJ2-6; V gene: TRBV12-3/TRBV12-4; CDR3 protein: CASSLIGASSGANVLTF
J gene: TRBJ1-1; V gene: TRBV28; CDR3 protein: CASSLPAGFLGTFF
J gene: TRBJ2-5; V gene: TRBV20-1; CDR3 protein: CSARSRTGIETQYF
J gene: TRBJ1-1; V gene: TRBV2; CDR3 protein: CASSEVGGQNTEAFF
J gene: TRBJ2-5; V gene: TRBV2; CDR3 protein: CATSRDSTTGTQYF
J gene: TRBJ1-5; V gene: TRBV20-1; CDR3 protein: CSAPSEGGQPQHF
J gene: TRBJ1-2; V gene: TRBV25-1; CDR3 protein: CASSPAGLGYTF
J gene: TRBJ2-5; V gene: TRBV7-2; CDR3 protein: CASSFTDSQETQYF
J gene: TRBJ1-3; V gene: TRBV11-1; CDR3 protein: CASSFSVSWGARGNTIYF
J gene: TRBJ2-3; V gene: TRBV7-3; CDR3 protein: CASSLMVSSTDTQYF
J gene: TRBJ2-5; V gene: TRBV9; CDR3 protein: CASSVEQGAWETQYF
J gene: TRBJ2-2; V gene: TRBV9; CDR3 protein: CASTRGWTGETGELFF
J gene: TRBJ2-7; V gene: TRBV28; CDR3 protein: CASSPYQYEQYF
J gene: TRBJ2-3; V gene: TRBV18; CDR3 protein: CASSRDPQDTQYF
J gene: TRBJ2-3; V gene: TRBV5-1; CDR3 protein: CASSNGTGGTDTQYF
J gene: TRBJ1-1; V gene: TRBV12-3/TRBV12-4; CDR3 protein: CASSSTPGQGIAFF
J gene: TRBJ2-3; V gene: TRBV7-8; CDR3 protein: CASSPAYTQYF
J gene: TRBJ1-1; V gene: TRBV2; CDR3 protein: CASDLGTEAFF
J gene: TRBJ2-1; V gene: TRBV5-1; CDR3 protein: CASSLDLNNEQFF
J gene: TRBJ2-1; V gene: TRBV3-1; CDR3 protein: CASSQLAGGEWFF
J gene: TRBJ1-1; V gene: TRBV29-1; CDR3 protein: CSVLPRVTEAFF
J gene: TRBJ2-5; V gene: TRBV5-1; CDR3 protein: CASSWITGGRGETQYF
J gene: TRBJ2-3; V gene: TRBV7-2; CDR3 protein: CASSLGLAGGPEDTQYF
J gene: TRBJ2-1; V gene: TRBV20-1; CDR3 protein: CSATPYNEQSF